This T cell receptor beta chain was recorded in a study of blood T cell repertoires in COVID-19. In the study's own analysis: Researchers report that nucleated cell counts were estimated from reference gene primer amplification. The protocol was immunoSEQ multiplex PCR, while the TCRdb copy is restricted to in-frame clones and leaves out a portion. That table furnishes V, J and clone size, whereas the DNA furnished D and trimming. There are around 220,000 clones in the sample; over 75% occur only once, and about 1.9% lies in the top ten. Germline V gene data show CDR1 as SEHNR and CDR2 as FQNEAQ (reference sequence). After removal of 6 bases from V and 5 bases from J, the junction contained 10 bases not matched to a gene. CDR3 size: 16 residues.

The sequence derives from a man aged 35 to 55 with active or convalescent COVID-19. V gene TRBV7-9 combines with J gene TRBJ2-2; TRBD1 agrees at 9 bases. Sequences were obtained from peripheral blood. The DNA of the CDR3 is TGTGCCAGCAGTTCCCGTGGGACAGGGATTACCGGGGAGCTGTTTTTT. Encoded protein: CASSSRGTGITGELFF.